The T cell receptor (beta chain) described here comes from a study of regulatory T cells in long-lasting Graves disease. The study, taken as a whole, reports: Sharing of public clonotypes was greater in persistent patients (under 3,000) than in new patients (966).

With 1 base removed from V and 2 bases from J, the gap between germline ends came to 5 bases. Germline V gene lookup returns CDR1 LNHDA and CDR2 SQIVND (reference sequence). The CDR3 has 13 residues. Construction of TCR beta libraries relied on iRepertoire HTBI primers and on Arm-PCR targeting CDR3 regions. MiXCR was run by TCRdb on the multiplex PCR reads, yielding one entry per CDR3 protein. The table has 450,000 to 600,000 distinct CDR3 sequences, 13% seen once; the top ten hold 8.5% to 10%. Time point meaning: newly diagnosed GD, antithyroid drugs for less than 3 months. From RNA extracted from PBMCs, the TCR library was made. This clonotype was found a few times. The antigen is undetermined. The same sample was also studied in work on T cells in Graves' hyperthyroidism and ophthalmopathy.

This sequence was found in a man under 40 with Graves disease. V and J are TRBV19 and TRBJ1-1; no firm D call. This material consisted of peripheral blood mononuclear cells (PBMCs), taken at new diagnosis, from a patient treated with antithyroid drugs. CDR3 nucleotides: TGTGCCAGTAGTATAGCCCCTAACACTGAAGCTTTCTTT. Encoded protein: CASSIAPNTEAFF.